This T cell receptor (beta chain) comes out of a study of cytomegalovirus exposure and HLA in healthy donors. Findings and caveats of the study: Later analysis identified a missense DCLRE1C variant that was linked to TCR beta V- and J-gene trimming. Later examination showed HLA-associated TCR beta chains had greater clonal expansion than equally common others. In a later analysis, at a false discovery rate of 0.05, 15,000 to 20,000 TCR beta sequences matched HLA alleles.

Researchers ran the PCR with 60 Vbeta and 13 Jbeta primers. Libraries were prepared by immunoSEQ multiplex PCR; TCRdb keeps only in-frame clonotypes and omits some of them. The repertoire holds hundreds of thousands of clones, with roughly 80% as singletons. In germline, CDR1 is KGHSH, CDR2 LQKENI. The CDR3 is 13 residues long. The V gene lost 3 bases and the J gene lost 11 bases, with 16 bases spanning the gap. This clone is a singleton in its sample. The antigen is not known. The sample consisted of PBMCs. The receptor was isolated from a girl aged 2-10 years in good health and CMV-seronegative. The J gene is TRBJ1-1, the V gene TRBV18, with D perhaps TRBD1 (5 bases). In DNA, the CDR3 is TGTGCCAGCTCACCTCAATGGGGAGGGGACGCTTTCTTT. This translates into CASSPQWGGDAFF.